This passage covers 2 T cell receptor beta chains from one sample sequenced in a study of identical twins. TCRdb redid the calling of the 5' RACE reads with MiXCR, one entry per CDR3 protein. The table lists fewer than 650,000 distinct CDR3 sequences, nearly 10% of them singletons. These data also formed part of another study, on yellow fever vaccine responses in identical twins.

Sequenced material: PBMCs. These receptor sequences come from a woman under 30 in good health.

This clonotype was found many times. V usage is TRBV7-9 and J usage is TRBJ2-1, with 8 bases aligning to TRBD2. CDR3 size: 14 residues. V lost 7 bases and J lost 9; bases outside the gene matches: 11. Germline V gene sequence: CDR1 SEHNR, CDR2 FQNEAQ (reference sequence). The CDR3 coding sequence is TGTGCCAGCATTGGACGGGGGGGCCCCGGTGAGCAGTTCTTC. Its protein product is CASIGRGGPGEQFF.

This clonotype was picked up many times. The chain links TRBV5-1 to TRBJ2-4; tentative D call: TRBD1 (5 bases). Trimming stripped 3 bases from V and 9 bases from J, with 22 bases between. Germline V gene lookup returns CDR1 SGHRS and CDR2 YFSETQ. The CDR3 loop spans 16 amino acids. The CDR3 sequence is CASSYPGASGDVIQYF. The CDR3 DNA sequence: TGCGCCAGCAGCTACCCTGGGGCCTCCGGAGATGTCATTCAGTACTTC.